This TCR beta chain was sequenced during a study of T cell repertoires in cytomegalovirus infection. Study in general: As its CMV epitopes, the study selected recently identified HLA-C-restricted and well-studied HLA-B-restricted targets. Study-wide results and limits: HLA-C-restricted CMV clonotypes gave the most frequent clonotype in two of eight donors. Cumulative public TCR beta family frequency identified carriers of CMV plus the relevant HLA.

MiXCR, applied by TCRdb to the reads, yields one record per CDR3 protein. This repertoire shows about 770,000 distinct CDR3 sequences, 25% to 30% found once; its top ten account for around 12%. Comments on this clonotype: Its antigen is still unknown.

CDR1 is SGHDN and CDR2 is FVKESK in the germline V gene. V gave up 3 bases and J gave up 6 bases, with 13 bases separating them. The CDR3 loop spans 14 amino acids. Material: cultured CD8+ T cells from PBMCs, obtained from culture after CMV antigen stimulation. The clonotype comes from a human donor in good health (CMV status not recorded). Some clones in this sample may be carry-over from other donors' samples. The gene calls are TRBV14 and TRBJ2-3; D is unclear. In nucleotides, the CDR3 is TGTGCCAGCAGCCACACGGCACGAAGGGATACGCAGTATTTT. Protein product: CASSHTARRDTQYF. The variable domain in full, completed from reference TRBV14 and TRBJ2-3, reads EAGVTQFPSHSVIEKGQTVTLRCDPISGHDNLYWYRRVMGKEIKFLLHFVKESKQDESGMPNNRFLAERTGGTYSTLKVQPAELEDSGVYFCASSHTARRDTQYFGPGTRLTVL.